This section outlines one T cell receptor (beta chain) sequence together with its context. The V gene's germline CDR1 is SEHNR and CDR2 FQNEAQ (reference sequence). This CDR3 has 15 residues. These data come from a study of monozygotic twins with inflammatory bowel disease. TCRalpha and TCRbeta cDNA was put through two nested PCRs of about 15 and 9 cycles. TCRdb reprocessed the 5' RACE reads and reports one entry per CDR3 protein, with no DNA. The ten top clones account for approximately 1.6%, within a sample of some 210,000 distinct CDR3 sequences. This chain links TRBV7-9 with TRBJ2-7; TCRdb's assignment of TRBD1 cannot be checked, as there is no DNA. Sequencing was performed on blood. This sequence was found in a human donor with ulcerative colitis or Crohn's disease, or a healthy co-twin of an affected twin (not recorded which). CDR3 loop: CASSFGQSFSYEQYF.